A single sample is the source of the 17 T cell receptor beta chains below, sequenced in a study of shared clonotypes between healthy human individuals. Here immunoSEQ multiplex PCR was the method, and the copy in TCRdb shows in-frame clones only, minus some. The sample holds just over 2,000,000 clones; around 96% are singletons and the top ten take roughly 1.1%. Terminally differentiated effector memory CD45RA+ cells were left out of the naive CD8 fraction, which was CD45RO-negative and positively selected for CCR7. The material sequenced was naive CD8+ T cells sorted from blood. The receptors shown here come from a man aged 18 to 29 in good health.

V and J are TRBV28 and TRBJ2-6; D might be TRBD2 (6 bases). The germline V gene encodes CDR1 MDHEN and CDR2 SYDVKM. The CDR3 extends over 15 amino acids. Trimming stripped 1 base from V and 4 bases from J, with 8 bases between. The CDR3, as DNA: TGTGCCAGCAGTTTATCGGGGGAAGGGGCCAACGTCCTGACTTTC. This codes for CASSLSGEGANVLTF.

In the case of this clone: This specimen includes other DNA sequences encoding the same CDR3. The gene calls are TRBV13 and TRBJ2-7, with D hard to call. With 3 bases removed from V and 0 bases from J, the gap between germline ends came to 12 bases. Germline CDR1 and CDR2: PRHDT and FYEKMQ (reference sequence). The CDR3 totals 15 residues. The CDR3 region has the DNA TGTGCCAGCAGCTTGGGCCGGCTGAGCTCCTACGAGCAGTACTTC. As protein: CASSLGRLSSYEQYF.

V and J are TRBV4-1 and TRBJ1-1; no clear D gene. Germline CDR1 reads MGHRA; CDR2 reads YSYEKL. Between the trimmed V and J ends, which lost 1 base and 1 base, there was a span of 10 bases. There are 15 residues in the CDR3. The CDR3 coding sequence is TGCGCCAGCAGCCAAGTTGGACTCTCGAACACTGAAGCTTTCTTT. Its translation: CASSQVGLSNTEAFF.

About this clone: The sample holds other DNA sequences that translate to the same CDR3. The V and J genes are TRBV9 and TRBJ2-3, with D possibly TRBD2 on 5 matching bases. The CDR3 contains 14 residues. Germline V gene lookup returns CDR1 SGDLS and CDR2 YYNGEE. The V gene lost 3 bases and the J gene lost 0 bases, with 8 bases spanning the gap. The CDR3 is CASSGGSSTDTQYF. The CDR3 bases are TGTGCCAGCAGCGGAGGGTCTAGCACAGATACGCAGTATTTT.

This sequence joins TRBV6-5 and TRBJ2-1; 8 positions agree with TRBD2. This CDR3 spans 16 amino acids. Germline CDR1 and CDR2: MNHEY and SVGAGI. Trimming took 3 bases from V and 8 from J; bases not matched to a gene: 12. Written as DNA, the CDR3 is TGTGCCAGCAGTTATTCCTCGAGCGGGAGATTCGATGAGCAGTTCTTC. Protein product: CASSYSSSGRFDEQFF.

This chain joins TRBV11-2 and TRBJ2-1; a possible D gene is TRBD2 (5 bases). The CDR3 consists of 16 residues. V was clipped by 0 bases and J by 13 bases, with 22 bases between them. Germline V gene sequence: CDR1 SGHAT, CDR2 FQNNGV. CDR3 residues: CASSLDPQTPLREQFF. The DNA for the CDR3 is TGTGCCAGCAGCTTAGATCCCCAGACCCCTCTGAGGGAACAGTTCTTC.

This clone is a singleton in its sample. V gene TRBV4-3 combines with J gene TRBJ1-1; D might be TRBD1 (5 bases). The CDR3 consists of 18 residues. Germline values: CDR1 LGHNA, CDR2 YSLEER. V gave up 0 bases and J gave up 0 bases, with 17 bases separating them. The CDR3 is CASSQDGFGGGVNTEAFF. The DNA of the CDR3 is TGCGCCAGCAGCCAAGATGGGTTCGGGGGGGGTGTGAACACTGAAGCTTTCTTT.

This chain links TRBV5-1 with TRBJ2-7, with a tentative D call TRBD2 (5 bases). The germline V and J ends were trimmed by 2 bases and 4 bases, with 19 bases remaining between them. The germline gives CDR1 SGHRS, CDR2 YFSETQ. The CDR3 is 16 amino acids. The CDR3 protein is CASSLSPMGGGYEQYF. For the CDR3, the DNA is TGCGCCAGCAGCTTAAGCCCGATGGGTGGAGGTTACGAGCAGTACTTC. Using reference TRBV5-1 and TRBJ2-7 for the parts outside the CDR3, the full variable domain is KAGVTQTPRYLIKTRGQQVTLSCSPISGHRSVSWYQQTPGQGLQFLFEYFSETQRNKGNFPGRFSGRQFSNSRSEMNVSTLELGDSALYLCASSLSPMGGGYEQYFGPGTRLTVT.

The V call is TRBV5-1, the J call TRBJ2-5, with 10 bases that match TRBD1. The V gene's germline CDR1 is SGHRS and CDR2 YFSETQ. The CDR3 is made up of 15 amino acids. Germline trimming cut 3 bases from V and 3 bases from J; bases unmatched to any gene: 5. CDR3: CASSSGTGVKETQYF. The DNA of the CDR3 is TGCGCCAGCAGCTCAGGGACAGGGGTAAAAGAGACCCAGTACTTC.

V usage is TRBV7-9 and J usage is TRBJ2-7; D unclear. Germline CDR1 and CDR2: SEHNR and FQNEAQ (reference sequence). The V end lost 5 bases, the J end lost 4 bases, and 9 bases lay between the germline ends. The CDR3 contains 12 residues. CDR3 in amino acids: CASSPPVYEQYF. The CDR3 nucleotides read TGTGCCAGCAGCCCCCCTGTATACGAGCAGTACTTC.

The chain combines TRBV4-1 with TRBJ2-5; D is perhaps TRBD1 (5 bases). V lost 2 bases to trimming and J lost 0 bases, with 10 bases between them. This CDR3 comprises 15 residues. Germline lookup yields CDR1 MGHRA and CDR2 YSYEKL. The CDR3 DNA reads TGCGCCAGCAGCCAACAAGACAGAGACCAAGAGACCCAGTACTTC. Translated, it gives CASSQQDRDQETQYF.

The V call is TRBV4-3, the J call TRBJ2-7; D ambiguous. V lost 4 bases and J 1 base, leaving 8 bases between the germline ends. The CDR3 is 13 residues long. The germline CDR1 and CDR2 sequences are LGHNA and YSLEER. The CDR3 DNA reads as TGCGCCAGCAGCCTTAGGATGTCCTACGAGCAGTACTTC. Its protein is CASSLRMSYEQYF.

The V gene is TRBV6-6, the J gene TRBJ2-1; maybe TRBD2 (5 bases). Germline CDR1 MNHNY, CDR2 SVGAGI (reference sequence). The CDR3 consists of 13 residues. The V end lost 2 bases, the J end lost 9 bases, and 11 bases lay between the germline ends. CDR3 residues: CASSYGRAFEQFF. The CDR3 region has the DNA TGTGCCAGCAGTTACGGGCGGGCTTTTGAGCAGTTCTTC.

With regard to this clone: This specimen includes other DNA sequences encoding the same CDR3. This chain links TRBV6-5 with TRBJ2-1; a possible D gene is TRBD2 (6 bases). Looked up from germline, CDR1 is MNHEY and CDR2 is SVGAGI. The CDR3 totals 14 residues. Trimming pared 3 bases from V and 7 bases from J, leaving 13 bases between. The CDR3 spells CASSYGGSGNEQFF. The CDR3 DNA reads TGTGCCAGCAGTTATGGGGGGAGTGGTAATGAGCAGTTCTTC.

The chain employs TRBV5-1 and TRBJ2-1; 9 nucleotides align to TRBD2. The CDR3 sequence is 13 residues long. Germline CDR1 SGHRS, CDR2 YFSETQ. The V gene end was trimmed by 4 bases and the J gene end by 6 bases; junction bases not matched to a gene: 2. The CDR3: CASSSGGFNEQFF. CDR3 nucleotide sequence: TGCGCCAGCAGCAGCGGGGGGTTCAATGAGCAGTTCTTC.

The chain uses TRBV7-9 and TRBJ2-2; no clear D gene. The germline V and J ends were trimmed by 6 bases and 0 bases, with 14 bases remaining between them. The CDR3 runs 16 residues. CDR1 SEHNR and CDR2 FQNEAQ come from the germline V gene (reference sequence). This CDR3 reads CASRGSDTPNTGELFF. In DNA, the CDR3 is TGTGCCAGCAGGGGCTCTGACACCCCGAACACCGGGGAGCTGTTTTTT.

The chain links TRBV10-3 to TRBJ2-1; the D is unclear. Germline V gene sequence: CDR1 ENHRY, CDR2 SYGVKD. CDR3 length: 16 residues. Trimming stripped 2 bases from V and 0 bases from J, with 11 bases between. CDR3 sequence (DNA): TGTGCCATCAGTGAGACTATCACCTTCTCCTACAATGAGCAGTTCTTC. The encoded protein is CAISETITFSYNEQFF.